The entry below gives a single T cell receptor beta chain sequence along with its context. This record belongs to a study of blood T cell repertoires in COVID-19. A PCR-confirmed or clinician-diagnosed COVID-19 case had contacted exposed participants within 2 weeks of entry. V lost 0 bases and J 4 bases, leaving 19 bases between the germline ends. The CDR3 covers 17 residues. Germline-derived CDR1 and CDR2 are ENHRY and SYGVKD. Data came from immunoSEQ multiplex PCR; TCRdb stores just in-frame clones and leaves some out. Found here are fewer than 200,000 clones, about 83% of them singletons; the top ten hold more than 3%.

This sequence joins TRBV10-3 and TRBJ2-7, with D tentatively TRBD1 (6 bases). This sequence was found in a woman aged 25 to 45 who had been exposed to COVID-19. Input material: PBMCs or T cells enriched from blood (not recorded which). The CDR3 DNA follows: TGTGCCATCAGTGAGTCCAAATGGGGACAAGTTGCTTACGAGCAGTACTTC. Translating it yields CAISESKWGQVAYEQYF.